This T cell receptor (beta chain) was retrieved from a study of regulatory T cells in long-lasting Graves disease listed by TCRdb under 2021. A note on the overall study: Patients with newly diagnosed Graves' disease had been on antithyroid drugs for under 3 months. Peripheral blood TCR sequencing and RNA sequencing compared persistent Graves' disease patients with newly diagnosed Graves' disease patients. The study took place in China and was registered as a clinical trial. A total of about 33 samples underwent TCR sequencing: about 13 from persistent and 20 from newly diagnosed Graves' disease patients. Results and caveats for the whole study, not just this receptor: More public clonotypes were shared among persistent patients (under 3,000) than among newly diagnosed patients (966). Persistent disease showed preferential use of TRBV28, TRBJ1-2 and TRBJ2-5, whereas newly diagnosed disease favored TRBV20-1 and TRBJ2-1. Compared with newly diagnosed patients, persistent Graves' disease patients had lower TCR Shannon entropy and fewer highly expanded clones, which suggests clonal expansion. Peripheral blood alone was examined, since thyroid tissue, which constituted the primary lesion, could not be accessed. Sequencing and analysis were limited to the TCR beta chain. The authors acknowledged the small sample size as a limitation that may reduce accuracy.

The time point label of this sample denotes: newly diagnosed GD, antithyroid drugs for less than 3 months. For both TCR sequencing and RNA sequencing, RNA was extracted from PBMCs using TRIzol. The diagnosis of Graves' disease followed American Thyroid Association guidelines. Patients were recruited from an endocrinology department in Xi'an, China. Each patient gave 8.5 to 9.5 milliliters of peripheral blood, collected in an EDTA anticoagulant tube. Ficoll Paque Plus density gradient separation was used to isolate PBMCs, and no additional T cell sorting was done. An Agilent 2100 Bioanalyzer and agarose gel were used to check RNA quality, and a NanoDrop 2000 was used to measure RNA concentration. Regarding this clonotype: The antigen it recognizes is unknown. Nothing much larger sits one base from this clone, and base qualities are not available.

Libraries were built with multiplex PCR. The instrument given in TCRdb is Illumina HiSeq 4000. To build TCR beta libraries, CDR3 regions were amplified by Arm-PCR using iRepertoire HTBI primers. PCR products were gel purified before sequencing. The authors processed their data as follows. Gene usage analysis of CDR3 amino acid clonotypes used the 50 to 70 TRBV and 12 to 15 TRBJ segments found across samples. COPE and FqMerger were used to merge the filtered high-quality paired reads into contigs. BLAST was used to align contigs to IMGT TRBV, TRBD and TRBJ reference genes, and CDR3 was defined according to IMGT. Any clonotype with a frequency above 0.1% was counted as a highly expanded clone. Shannon entropy served as the measure of repertoire diversity, while the Gini coefficient captured V-J evenness. Clonotypes shared by more than one individual were considered public. The public reads were reprocessed in TCRdb via fastp at Q25 and MiXCR, keeping in-frame beta chains. Rows are unified per CDR3 protein, each entry keeping the most common DNA and genes. The V and J calls follow TCRdb's processing rather than the paper's. Within this sample are around 480,000 distinct CDR3 sequences, with more than 15% of them counted one time only. Of the sample, roughly 25% falls within the top ten clones.

Compared with germline, V lacks 6 bases and J lacks 13 bases; bases without a gene match: 23. From the germline V gene (reference sequence), CDR1 is LGHDT and CDR2 is YNNKEL. Inclusive of the bounding cysteine and phenylalanine, the CDR3 is 18 residues long. CDR3 DNA only is kept here, 54 bases in frame from base 1. The same sample was also used in a study of T cells in Graves' hyperthyroidism and ophthalmopathy. The second study, in turn, reports: Graves' hyperthyroidism was defined as stable when no progression to ophthalmopathy occurred over 18 months of follow-up. The hyperthyroidism patients were between 18 and 65 years old and newly diagnosed, with a disease duration of less than 2 months. Exclusion was applied to patients with uncontrolled infections, other autoimmune diseases, pregnancy or lactation. Diagnoses relied on clinical symptoms, serum thyroxine and TRAb, thyroid ultrasound and orbital computed tomography. The first round of RT-PCR for the TCR CDR3 was performed with the HTBI primer set and the Qiagen OneStep RT-PCR kit. Most expanded thyroid clonotypes (frequency above 0.001) were also found in blood, which suggests that blood repertoires may mirror thyroid immune responses. A 13 V-J signature model separated ophthalmopathy from stable hyperthyroidism, with 87.88% sensitivity and about 81% specificity in cross-validation and 80%/75% in testing. In validation, the model predicted progression to ophthalmopathy with approximately 69% sensitivity and less than 80% specificity, a median of 6.5 months before onset. To identify distinguishing TCR V-J signatures, a discovery cohort of about a hundred patients was used, comprising 43 with Graves' ophthalmopathy and around 60 with stable Graves' hyperthyroidism. Prospective prediction of ophthalmopathy was tested in an independent validation cohort of fewer than 20 hyperthyroidism patients and roughly 16 patients who later progressed to ophthalmopathy. The 100 discovery patients were divided at random into training and test sets in a 7:3 ratio. In roughly six Graves' hyperthyroidism patients, the study also compared T-cell repertoires from thyroid tissue with T-cell repertoires from blood. Once sampling was done, hyperthyroidism patients were given methimazole at a starting dose of 30 mg daily, whereas ophthalmopathy patients were given high-dose intravenous methylprednisolone. A second multiplex PCR round built the libraries, followed by size selection and purification. Libraries were sequenced paired-end with 100 bp reads on an Illumina HiSeq2000. SOAPnuke was used to process the raw data, removing reads that contained adapters or uncalled bases, had a mean Phred below 15, or lacked an exact match to the constant primer or identifier. COPE v1.2.5 was used to merge the high-quality paired reads, and each unique nucleotide sequence was defined as a clonotype. Clonotypes were aligned to IMGT TRBV, TRBD and TRBJ reference segments using MiTCR v1.1. The analysis was restricted to V-J combinations with a frequency above 0.0001, which together covered 99.2% of the repertoires. The TCS score was defined as the ratio of F50 (clonal expansion) to E x V (chaos), calculated using BLOSUM62-based TCRdist between CDR3 peptides within each V-J. Welch's t-statistics and random forest reduced some 510 V-J features to 13, which were used in a naive Bayes classifier (R e1071). No statistical method was used to set the sample size in advance, and investigators knew the group allocation. According to the paper, TCR Vbeta CDR3 sequencing was carried out on 135 peripheral blood samples, which came from fewer than 50 ophthalmopathy, roughly 75 hyperthyroidism and roughly 17 progressor patients.

The source material was peripheral blood mononuclear cells (PBMCs), sampled at new diagnosis, from a patient treated with antithyroid drugs. The sequence derives from a woman aged 35 to 60 with Graves disease. Donor details come from another sample of the same person, matched by shared clones. The V and J segments used are TRBV3-1 and TRBJ1-6; the central 8 bases match TRBD1. The CDR3 here reads CASSQWEAFDRGPSPLHF. The DNA sequence reads TGTGCCAGCAGTCAGTGGGAAGCCTTCGACAGGGGACCCTCCCCCCTCCACTTT.